This TCR beta chain was profiled in a study of Ad26.COV2.S vaccination and SARS-CoV-2 variants. Worth noting for this clone: Its antigen is undetermined.

The CDR3 runs to 14 residues. Germline values: CDR1 MDHEN, CDR2 SYDVKM. V lost 5 bases, J lost 2 bases, and 12 bases lay in between. The study, taken as a whole, reports: Possible underestimation of total T cell responses by the TCR breadth and depth analyses was noted.

Treatment denoted: 15 to 20 received Ad26.COV2.S at low or high dose, single or two shots; roughly 5 received placebo; per-sample allocation not given. Vaccine and placebo recipients were sampled on day 63 after the first injection. Some clones are missing from TCRdb's copy, which holds only in-frame ones; the method was immunoSEQ multiplex PCR. The sample has around 340,000 clones, approximately 86% seen once. Sequenced material: peripheral blood, taken in a trial of Ad26.COV2.S vaccine versus placebo. The chain links TRBV28 to TRBJ1-2, with unresolved D. The source of this sequence is a person between 18 and 65 years old who received the Ad26.COV2.S COVID-19 vaccine or a placebo. CDR3 sequence reads: CASSTSQANYGYTF. CDR3 DNA: TGTGCCAGCAGTACCAGTCAGGCGAACTATGGCTACACCTTC.